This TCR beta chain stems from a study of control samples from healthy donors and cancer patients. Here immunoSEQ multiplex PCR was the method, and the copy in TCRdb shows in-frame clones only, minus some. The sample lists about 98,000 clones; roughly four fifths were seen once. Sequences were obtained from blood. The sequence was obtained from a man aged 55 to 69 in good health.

CDR3 bases: TGTGCCAGCAAGGTGCAGGGAGGCGCGAATCAGCCCCAGCATTTT. It specifies CASKVQGGANQPQHF. The chain carries TRBV2 and TRBJ1-5, with D possibly being TRBD1 (5 bases). The CDR3 has 15 residues. Germline assignment: CDR1 SNHLY and CDR2 FYNNEI. Trimming stripped 7 bases from V and 4 bases from J, with 17 bases between.